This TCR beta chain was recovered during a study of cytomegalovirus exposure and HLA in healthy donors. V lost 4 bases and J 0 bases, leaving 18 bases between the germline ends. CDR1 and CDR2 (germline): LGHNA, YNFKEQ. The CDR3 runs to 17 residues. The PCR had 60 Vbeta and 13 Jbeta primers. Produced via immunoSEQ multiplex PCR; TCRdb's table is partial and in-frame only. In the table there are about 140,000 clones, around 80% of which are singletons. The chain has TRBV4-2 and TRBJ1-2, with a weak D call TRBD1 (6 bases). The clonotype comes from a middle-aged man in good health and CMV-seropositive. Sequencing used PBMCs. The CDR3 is CASSRRQANFANYGYTF. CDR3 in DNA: TGTGCCAGCAGCCGAAGACAGGCTAATTTTGCTAACTATGGCTACACCTTC.